The clone carrying this T cell receptor beta chain showed up many times. The antigen remains unidentified. This sample is drawn from a study of neurological immune-mediated disorders. Study conclusions and caveats: When grouped phylogenetically, the repertoires of 18 of the 34 multiple sclerosis patients fell together in one related-CDR3 cluster, which is a possible signature. CDR3 amino acid sequences found in expanded clones were never shared across subjects, suggesting private repertoires in all groups.

A 10-nucleotide random UMI tagged transcripts in template-switch 5'RACE cDNA synthesis. Using its own MiXCR run on the 5' RACE reads, TCRdb lists one record per CDR3 protein. In the table there are more than 75,000 distinct CDR3 sequences, under 4.5% of which are singletons. CDR1 is SEHNR, CDR2 FQNEAQ, per germline (reference sequence). The CDR3 is 12 residues long. Trimming took 5 bases from V and 8 from J, leaving 10 bases between them. The TCR originated in a woman in her forties or fifties with multiple sclerosis. This chain uses TRBV7-9 with TRBJ2-1; D possibly corresponds to TRBD2 (6 bases). The sample consisted of PBMCs. The CDR3: CASSVLAHEQFF. In DNA, the CDR3 is TGTGCCAGCAGCGTACTAGCCCATGAGCAGTTCTTC.